These T cell receptor beta chains were read from a single sample in a study of T-cell reconstitution after alpha-beta-depleted transplantation in children. A single record per CDR3 protein comes from TCRdb applying MiXCR to the PCR reads. In the table there are over 200,000 distinct CDR3 sequences, around 9.9% of which are singletons. The input for sequencing was PBMCs, taken before TCRalphabeta/CD19-depleted stem cell transplant. The origin of the receptors is a child less than two years old with acute myeloid leukemia, due to receive a stem cell transplant. Both conserved end residues are part of each CDR3. D genes are given only for firm matches. Rows may omit the clone size; those that give it use once, few, many or a size class.

TRBJ2-1,medium-sized,TRBV12-3/TRBV12-4,NA,TGTGCCAGCAGTTTAGACGGCAATGAGCAGTTCTTC,CASSLDGNEQFF
TRBJ1-2,many,TRBV12-3/TRBV12-4,NA,TGTGCCAGCAGTTTCGGGTCCTCCGACTATGGCTACACCTTC,CASSFGSSDYGYTF
TRBJ2-4,many,TRBV20-1,TRBD2,TGCAGTGCTAGAGATCGGCGCGGGGGGGAAAACATTCAGTACTTC,CSARDRRGGENIQYF
TRBJ2-2,many,TRBV6-1,NA,TGTGCCAGCAGTGACGATCAGGTGAACACCGGGGAGCTGTTTTTT,CASSDDQVNTGELFF
TRBJ2-1,many,TRBV28,NA,TGTGCCAGCAGTTTTAATGGGGGGCTGGATGAGCAGTTCTTC,CASSFNGGLDEQFF
TRBJ2-3,many,TRBV9,NA,TGTGCCAGCAGCGTAGGTCTCGCCGGGATACGCACAGATACGCAGTATTTT,CASSVGLAGIRTDTQYF
TRBJ1-5,many,TRBV7-9,NA,TGTGCCAGCAGCTTAGCAAGGGTTGGTAGCAATCAGCCCCAGCATTTT,CASSLARVGSNQPQHF
TRBJ2-1,NA,TRBV24-1,NA,TGTGCCACCAGTGATGTCTCTGGCGATTCCTACAATGAGCAGTTCTTC,CATSDVSGDSYNEQFF
TRBJ2-1,many,TRBV27,TRBD2,TGTGCCAGCAGACCGAGCGGGAGGCCCAGATATGAGCAGTTCTTC,CASRPSGRPRYEQFF
TRBJ1-1,many,TRBV20-1,NA,TGCAGTGCTAGAGATTCTACTGAAGCTTTCTTT,CSARDSTEAFF
TRBJ2-2,many,TRBV24-1,TRBD1,TGTGCCACCAGTGATTACCAGGGGGCCGACACCGGGGAGCTGTTTTTT,CATSDYQGADTGELFF
TRBJ2-2,many,TRBV12-3/TRBV12-4,TRBD1,TGTGCCAGCAGTCTCAACCGGGACAGGGAGGTTGTGTTTTTT,CASSLNRDREVVFF
TRBJ2-2,many,TRBV4-3,TRBD2,TGCGCCAGCAGCCAAGAGACTAGCGGGAACACCGGGGAGCTGTTTTTT,CASSQETSGNTGELFF
TRBJ2-3,many,TRBV24-1,NA,TGTGCCACCAGTGACCTGGGGGATTATCGGAGACCAGATACGCAGTATTTT,CATSDLGDYRRPDTQYF
TRBJ1-1,few,TRBV6-4,NA,TGTGCCAGCAGTTCCATACCAGGGAACACTGAAGCTTTCTTT,CASSSIPGNTEAFF
TRBJ1-1,many,TRBV5-1,TRBD1,TGCGCCAGCAGCCGGGGACAGCCGTACACTGAAGCTTTCTTT,CASSRGQPYTEAFF
TRBJ1-5,NA,TRBV30,NA,TGTGCCTGGAGTAAAGGGGACGATCAGCCCCAGCATTTT,CAWSKGDDQPQHF
TRBJ1-2,many,TRBV4-1,NA,TGCGCCAGCAGCCAACAGGGCGCGAATGGCTACACCTTC,CASSQQGANGYTF
TRBJ1-2,few,TRBV18,NA,TGTGCCAGCTCACCACGGGGAGGAGACATCTATGGCTACACCTTC,CASSPRGGDIYGYTF
TRBJ1-1,many,TRBV5-1,NA,TGCGCCAGCAGCCCCACAGGCCCTGCCGAAGCTTTCTTT,CASSPTGPAEAFF
TRBJ2-2,NA,TRBV5-5,NA,TGTCCCAGCAGCTTGGATGCGGGATCCGCCCGGGAGCTGTTTTTT,CPSSLDAGSARELFF
TRBJ2-2,many,TRBV7-9,TRBD1,TGTGCCAGCAGGCCAGACAGGGCCACCGGGGAGCTGTTTTTT,CASRPDRATGELFF
TRBJ2-3,many,TRBV5-5,NA,TGTGCCAGCAGCCTGAGCCAGGAGATAGGAGATACGCAGTATTTT,CASSLSQEIGDTQYF
TRBJ2-3,many,TRBV7-2,NA,TGTGCCAGCAGCTCCTATAGTCGTACGCAGTATTTT,CASSSYSRTQYF
TRBJ2-2,many,TRBV20-1,TRBD1,TGCAGTGCCACACAGGGGCCCACCGGGGAGCTGTTTTTT,CSATQGPTGELFF
TRBJ2-7,few,TRBV19,NA,TGTGCCAGTAGTACCCGGGACGGATCCTACGAGCAGTACTTC,CASSTRDGSYEQYF
TRBJ1-3,many,TRBV19,NA,TGTGCCAGTCTCTTGAGCCCTGGAAACACCATATATTTT,CASLLSPGNTIYF
TRBJ2-7,many,TRBV18,NA,TGTGCCAGCGGACCAACTACAGGCTACGAGCAGTACTTC,CASGPTTGYEQYF
TRBJ2-1,many,TRBV5-1,NA,TGCGCCAGCAGCCCGGCAGGAAATGAGCAGTTCTTC,CASSPAGNEQFF
TRBJ2-1,many,TRBV24-1,NA,TGTGCCACCAGTGGGCCGGGGGTAGCGGACTACAATGAGCAGTTCTTC,CATSGPGVADYNEQFF
TRBJ2-3,many,TRBV20-1,NA,TGCAGTGCTAGTTTTAGGGGGGATACGCAGTATTTT,CSASFRGDTQYF
TRBJ1-2,NA,TRBV28,NA,TGTGCCATGGGCCCCGGACAGACCTATTATTCTAACTATGGCTACACCTTC,CAMGPGQTYYSNYGYTF
TRBJ2-7,many,TRBV18,TRBD1,TGTGCCAGCTCACGCGACAGGGGGGCCTCCTACGAGCAGTACTTC,CASSRDRGASYEQYF
TRBJ2-1,many,TRBV5-1,TRBD2,TGCGCCAGCAGCTTGGGGGTAGCGGGGGTGAATGAGCAGTTCTTC,CASSLGVAGVNEQFF
TRBJ2-3,many,TRBV7-8,TRBD2,TGTGCCAGCAGCTTAGACGGCGGGAGGGAAGGAGATACGCAGTATTTT,CASSLDGGREGDTQYF